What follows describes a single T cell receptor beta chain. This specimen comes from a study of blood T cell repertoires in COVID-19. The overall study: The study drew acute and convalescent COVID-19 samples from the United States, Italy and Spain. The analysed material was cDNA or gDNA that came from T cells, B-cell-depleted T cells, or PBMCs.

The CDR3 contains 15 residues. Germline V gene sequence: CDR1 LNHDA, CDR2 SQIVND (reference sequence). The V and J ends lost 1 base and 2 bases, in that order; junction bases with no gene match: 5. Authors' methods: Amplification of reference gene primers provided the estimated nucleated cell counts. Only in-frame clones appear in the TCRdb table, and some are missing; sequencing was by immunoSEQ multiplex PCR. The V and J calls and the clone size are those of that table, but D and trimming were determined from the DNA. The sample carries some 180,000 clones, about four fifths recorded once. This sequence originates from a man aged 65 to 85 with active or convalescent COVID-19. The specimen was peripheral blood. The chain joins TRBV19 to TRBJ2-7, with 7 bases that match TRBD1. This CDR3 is CASSIGGGGTYEQYF. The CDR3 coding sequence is TGTGCCAGTAGTATAGGAGGGGGCGGCACCTACGAGCAGTACTTC.